A few counts support the clone carrying this TCR beta chain. Its specificity is not known. Expressed TCRB transcripts got sequenced, as all isolated RNA was reverse transcribed. Only in-frame clones appear in the TCRdb table, and some are missing; sequencing was by immunoSEQ multiplex PCR. The sample consists of 150,000 to 190,000 clones, approximately 12% of them appearing once. Markers CD45RO/CCR7/CD25/CD127/CD95/CD27 served to sort CD4+ naive, central memory, regulatory and stem cell-like memory cells. The data belong to a study of beta chain features in type 1 diabetes. About the research overall: Cell yields, age and gender were similar between patients and healthy donors.

Germline values: CDR1 LNHNV, CDR2 YYDKDF (reference sequence). V lost 1 base, J lost 6 bases, and 16 bases lay in between. CDR3 length: 15 residues. Study outcomes and limitations: Sampled from patients, naive, central memory and Treg TCRB repertoires appeared more similar than those sampled from healthy donors.

This clonotype originated in a man aged 18 to 30 in good health. This rearrangement joins TRBV15 to TRBJ2-7; tentatively, D is TRBD1 (5 bases). The sample was central memory CD4+ T cells from blood. The CDR3 nucleotides read TGTGCCACCAGCAGAGGGGGCAGGGAATGGTCCGAGCAGTACTTC. Its translation: CATSRGGREWSEQYF.